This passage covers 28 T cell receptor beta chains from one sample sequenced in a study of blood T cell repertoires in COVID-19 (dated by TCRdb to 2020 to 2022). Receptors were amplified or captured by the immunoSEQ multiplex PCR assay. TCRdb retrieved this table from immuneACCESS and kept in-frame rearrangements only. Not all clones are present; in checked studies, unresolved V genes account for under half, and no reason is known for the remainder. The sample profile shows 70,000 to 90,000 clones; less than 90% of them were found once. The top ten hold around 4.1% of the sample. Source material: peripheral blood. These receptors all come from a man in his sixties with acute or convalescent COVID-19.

The CDR3 sequence: CASLLEGAGRQFF. The CDR3 DNA sequence: TGTGCCAGCCTGTTAGAGGGGGCTGGGAGGCAGTTCTTC. The genes are TRBV6-5 and TRBJ2-1; 7 nucleotides align to TRBD1. Germline lookup yields CDR1 MNHEY and CDR2 SVGAGI. The length of the CDR3 is 13 residues. With 8 bases clipped from V and 12 bases from J, the junction kept 13 bases outside the gene matches.

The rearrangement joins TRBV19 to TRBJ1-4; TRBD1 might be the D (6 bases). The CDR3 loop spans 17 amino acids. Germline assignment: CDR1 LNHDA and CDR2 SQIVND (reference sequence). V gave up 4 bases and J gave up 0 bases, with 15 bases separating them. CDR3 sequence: CASSTDRISATNEKLFF. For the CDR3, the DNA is TGTGCCAGTAGTACCGACAGGATTTCAGCAACTAATGAAAAACTGTTTTTT.

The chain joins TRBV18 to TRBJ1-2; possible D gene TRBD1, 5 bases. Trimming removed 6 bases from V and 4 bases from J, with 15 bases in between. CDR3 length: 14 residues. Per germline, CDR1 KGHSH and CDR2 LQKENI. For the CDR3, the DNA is TGTGCCAGCTCTACGGCAGGGTCGACCTATGGCTACACCTTC. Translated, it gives CASSTAGSTYGYTF.

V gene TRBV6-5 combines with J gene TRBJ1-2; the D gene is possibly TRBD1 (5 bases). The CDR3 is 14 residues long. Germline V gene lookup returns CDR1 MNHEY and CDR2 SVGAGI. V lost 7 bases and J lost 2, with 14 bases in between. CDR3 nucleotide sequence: TGTGCCAGCACCAAGGGACTGACCAACTATGGCTACACCTTC. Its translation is CASTKGLTNYGYTF.

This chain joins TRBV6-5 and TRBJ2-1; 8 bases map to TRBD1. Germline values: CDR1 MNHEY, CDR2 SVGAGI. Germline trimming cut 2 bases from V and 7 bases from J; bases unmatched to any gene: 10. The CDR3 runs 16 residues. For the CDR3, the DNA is TGTGCCAGCAGTTACGGTGGCAGGGGGCGCGTAAATGAGCAGTTCTTC. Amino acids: CASSYGGRGRVNEQFF.

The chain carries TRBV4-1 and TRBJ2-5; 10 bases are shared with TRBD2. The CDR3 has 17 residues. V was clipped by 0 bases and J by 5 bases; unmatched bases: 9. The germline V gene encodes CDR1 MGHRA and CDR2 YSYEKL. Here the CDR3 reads CASSQDPASGSYETQYF. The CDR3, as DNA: TGCGCCAGCAGCCAAGATCCGGCTAGCGGGAGTTATGAGACCCAGTACTTC.

CDR3 loop: CASSRFENINYGYTF. CDR3 coding DNA: TGTGCCAGCAGCCGGTTCGAGAATATTAACTATGGCTACACCTTC. The rearrangement uses TRBV3-1 (or the pseudogene TRBV3-2) and TRBJ1-2; no definite D call. V lost 4 bases, J lost 1 base, and 13 bases lay in between. CDR3 length: 15 amino acids. Germline-derived CDR1 and CDR2 are LGHDT and YNNKEL (reference sequence).

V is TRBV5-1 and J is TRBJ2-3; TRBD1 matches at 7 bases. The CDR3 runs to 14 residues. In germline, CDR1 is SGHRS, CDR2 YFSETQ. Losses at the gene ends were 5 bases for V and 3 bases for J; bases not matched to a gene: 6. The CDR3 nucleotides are TGCGCCAGCAGGGTCTCAGGGGGAACAGATACGCAGTATTTT. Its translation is CASRVSGGTDTQYF.

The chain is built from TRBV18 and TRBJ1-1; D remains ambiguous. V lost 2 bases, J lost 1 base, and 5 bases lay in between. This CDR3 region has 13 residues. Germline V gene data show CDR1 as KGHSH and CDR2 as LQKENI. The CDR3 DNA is TGTGCCAGCTCACCAGAGGGGAACACTGAAGCTTTCTTT. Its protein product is CASSPEGNTEAFF. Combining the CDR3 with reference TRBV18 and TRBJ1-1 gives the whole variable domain NAGVMQNPRHLVRRRGQEARLRCSPMKGHSHVYWYRQLPEEGLKFMVYLQKENIIDESGMPKERFSAEFPKEGPSILRIQQVVRGDSAAYFCASSPEGNTEAFFGQGTRLTVV.

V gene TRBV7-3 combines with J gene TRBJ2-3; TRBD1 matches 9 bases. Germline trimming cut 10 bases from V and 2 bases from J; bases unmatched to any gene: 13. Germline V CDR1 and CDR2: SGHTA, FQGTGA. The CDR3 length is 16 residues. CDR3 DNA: TGTGCCAACGGCTTTACACACAGGGGGCCCACAGATACGCAGTATTTT. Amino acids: CANGFTHRGPTDTQYF.

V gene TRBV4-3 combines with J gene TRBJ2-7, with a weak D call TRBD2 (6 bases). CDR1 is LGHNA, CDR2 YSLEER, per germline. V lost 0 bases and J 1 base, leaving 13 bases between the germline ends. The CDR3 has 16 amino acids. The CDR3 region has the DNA TGCGCCAGCAGCCAAGACGTGGGCGGGGTGTCCTACGAGCAGTACTTC. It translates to CASSQDVGGVSYEQYF.

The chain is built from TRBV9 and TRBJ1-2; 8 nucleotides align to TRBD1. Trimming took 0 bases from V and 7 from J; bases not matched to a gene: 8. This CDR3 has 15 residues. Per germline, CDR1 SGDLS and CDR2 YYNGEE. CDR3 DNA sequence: TGTGCCAGCAGCGTAGAACAGGGGGGTTGGGGTGGCTACACCTTC. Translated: CASSVEQGGWGGYTF. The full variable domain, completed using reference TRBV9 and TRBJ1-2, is DSGVTQTPKHLITATGQRVTLRCSPRSGDLSVYWYQQSLDQGLQFLIQYYNGEERAKGNILERFSAQQFPDLHSELNLSSLELGDSALYFCASSVEQGGWGGYTFGSGTRLTVV.

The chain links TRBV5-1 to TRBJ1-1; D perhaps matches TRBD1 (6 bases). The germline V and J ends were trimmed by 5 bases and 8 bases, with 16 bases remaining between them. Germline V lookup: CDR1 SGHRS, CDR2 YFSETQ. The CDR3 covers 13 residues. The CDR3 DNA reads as TGCGCCAGCAGTCCTAACACAGGGTTCGAAGCTTTCTTT. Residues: CASSPNTGFEAFF. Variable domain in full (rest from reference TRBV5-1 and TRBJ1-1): KAGVTQTPRYLIKTRGQQVTLSCSPISGHRSVSWYQQTPGQGLQFLFEYFSETQRNKGNFPGRFSGRQFSNSRSEMNVSTLELGDSALYLCASSPNTGFEAFFGQGTRLTVV.

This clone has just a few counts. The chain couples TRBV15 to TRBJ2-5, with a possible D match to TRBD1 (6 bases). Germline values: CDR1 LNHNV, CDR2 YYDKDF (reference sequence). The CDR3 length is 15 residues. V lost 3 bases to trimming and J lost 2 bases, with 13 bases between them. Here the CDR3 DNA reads TGTGCCACCAGCAGGTATTCAGGGGAACAAGAGACCCAGTACTTC. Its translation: CATSRYSGEQETQYF.

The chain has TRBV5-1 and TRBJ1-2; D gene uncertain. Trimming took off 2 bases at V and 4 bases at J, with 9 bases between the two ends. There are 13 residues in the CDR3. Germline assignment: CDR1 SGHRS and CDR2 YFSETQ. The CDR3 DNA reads TGCGCCAGCAGCTTAGAGGTTCGCTATGGCTACACCTTC. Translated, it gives CASSLEVRYGYTF.

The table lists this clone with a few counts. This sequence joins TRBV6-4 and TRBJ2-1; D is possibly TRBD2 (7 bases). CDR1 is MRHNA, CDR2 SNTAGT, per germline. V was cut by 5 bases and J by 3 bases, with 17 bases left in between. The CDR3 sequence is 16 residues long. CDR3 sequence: CASSQGGTTDYNEQFF. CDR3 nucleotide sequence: TGTGCCAGCAGTCAAGGGGGGACTACCGACTACAATGAGCAGTTCTTC.

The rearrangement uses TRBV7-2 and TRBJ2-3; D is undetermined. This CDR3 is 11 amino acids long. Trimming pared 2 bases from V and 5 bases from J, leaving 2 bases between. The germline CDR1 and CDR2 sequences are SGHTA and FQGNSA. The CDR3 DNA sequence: TGTGCCAGCAGCTTACTAGATACGCAGTATTTT. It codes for CASSLLDTQYF.

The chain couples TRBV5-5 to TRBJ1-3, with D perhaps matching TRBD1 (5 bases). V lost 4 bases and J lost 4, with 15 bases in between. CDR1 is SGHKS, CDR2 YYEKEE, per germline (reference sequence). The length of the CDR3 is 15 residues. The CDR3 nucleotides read TGTGCCAGCAGCGACGGCAGGGTGCGCGGAAACACCATATATTTT. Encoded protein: CASSDGRVRGNTIYF. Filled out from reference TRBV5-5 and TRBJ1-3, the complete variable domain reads DAGVTQSPTHLIKTRGQQVTLRCSPISGHKSVSWYQQVLGQGPQFIFQYYEKEERGRGNFPDRFSARQFPNYSSELNVNALLLGDSALYLCASSDGRVRGNTIYFGEGSWLTVV.

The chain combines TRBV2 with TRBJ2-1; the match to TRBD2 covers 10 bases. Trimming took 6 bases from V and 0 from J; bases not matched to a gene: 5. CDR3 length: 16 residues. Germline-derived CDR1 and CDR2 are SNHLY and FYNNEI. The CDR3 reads CASSPGLASSYNEQFF. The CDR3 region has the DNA TGTGCCAGCAGCCCGGGACTAGCGAGCTCCTACAATGAGCAGTTCTTC.

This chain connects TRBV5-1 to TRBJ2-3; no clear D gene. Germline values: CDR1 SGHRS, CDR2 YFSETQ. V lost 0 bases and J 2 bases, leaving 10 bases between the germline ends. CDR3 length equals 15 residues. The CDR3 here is CASSLEARNTDTQYF. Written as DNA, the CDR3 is TGCGCCAGCAGCTTGGAGGCTAGAAACACAGATACGCAGTATTTT.

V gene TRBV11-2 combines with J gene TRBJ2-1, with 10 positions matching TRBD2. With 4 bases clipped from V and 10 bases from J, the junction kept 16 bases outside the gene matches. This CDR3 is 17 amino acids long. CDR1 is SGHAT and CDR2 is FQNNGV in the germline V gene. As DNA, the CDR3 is TGTGCCAGCAGCTCAACTCTACTAGCGGGGACCCCTCGGGAGCAGTTCTTC. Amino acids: CASSSTLLAGTPREQFF.

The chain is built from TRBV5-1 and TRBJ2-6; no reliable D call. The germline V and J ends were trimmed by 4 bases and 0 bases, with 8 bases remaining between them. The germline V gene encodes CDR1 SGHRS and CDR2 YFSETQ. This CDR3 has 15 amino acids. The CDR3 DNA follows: TGCGCCAGCAGCCGAAGAGGCTCTGGGGCCAACGTCCTGACTTTC. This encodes CASSRRGSGANVLTF.

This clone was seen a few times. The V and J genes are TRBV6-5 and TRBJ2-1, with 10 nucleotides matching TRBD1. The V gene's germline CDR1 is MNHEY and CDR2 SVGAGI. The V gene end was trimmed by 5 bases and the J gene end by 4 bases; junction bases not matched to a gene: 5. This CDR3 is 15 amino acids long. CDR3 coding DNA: TGTGCCAGCAGTCGCGGGACAGGGGATTACAATGAGCAGTTCTTC. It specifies CASSRGTGDYNEQFF.

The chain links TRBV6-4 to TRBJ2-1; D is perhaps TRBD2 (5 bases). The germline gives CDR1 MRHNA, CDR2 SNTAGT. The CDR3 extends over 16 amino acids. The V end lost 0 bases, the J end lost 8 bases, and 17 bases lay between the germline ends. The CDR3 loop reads CASSDSWSSGRDEQFF. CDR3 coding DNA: TGTGCCAGCAGTGACTCGTGGAGCTCTGGGAGAGATGAGCAGTTCTTC.

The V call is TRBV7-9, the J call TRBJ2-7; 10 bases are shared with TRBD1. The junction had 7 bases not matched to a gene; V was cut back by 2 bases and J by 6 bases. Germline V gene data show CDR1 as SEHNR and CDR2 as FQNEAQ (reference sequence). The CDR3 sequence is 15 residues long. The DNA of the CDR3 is TGTGCCAGCAGCTTATTGGGACAGGGGTTCTCCGAGCAGTACTTC. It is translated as CASSLLGQGFSEQYF.

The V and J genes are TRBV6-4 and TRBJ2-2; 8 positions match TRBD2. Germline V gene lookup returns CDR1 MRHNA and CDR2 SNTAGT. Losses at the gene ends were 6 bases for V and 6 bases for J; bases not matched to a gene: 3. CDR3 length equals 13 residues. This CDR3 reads CASSHGRAGELFF. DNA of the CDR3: TGTGCCAGCAGCCACGGGAGGGCCGGGGAGCTGTTTTTT.

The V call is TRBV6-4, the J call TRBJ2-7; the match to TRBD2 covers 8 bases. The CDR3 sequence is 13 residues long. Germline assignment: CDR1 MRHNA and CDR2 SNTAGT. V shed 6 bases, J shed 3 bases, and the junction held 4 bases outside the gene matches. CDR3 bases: TGTGCCAGCAGACTACTAGCGGACTACGAGCAGTACTTC. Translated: CASRLLADYEQYF.

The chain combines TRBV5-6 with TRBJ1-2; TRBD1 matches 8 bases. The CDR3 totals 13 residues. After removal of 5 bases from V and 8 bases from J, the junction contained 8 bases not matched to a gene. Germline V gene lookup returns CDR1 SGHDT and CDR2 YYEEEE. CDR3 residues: CASRPQGAGGYTF. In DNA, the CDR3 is TGTGCCAGCAGGCCCCAGGGGGCGGGCGGCTACACCTTC.